The rows below give T cell receptor beta chains drawn from one sample of a study of T cells in Graves' hyperthyroidism and ophthalmopathy. In TCRdb, the multiplex PCR reads were re-called with MiXCR into one record per CDR3 protein. The data contain more than 300,000 distinct CDR3 sequences, around 15% of them seen just once; the ten biggest clones take up 15% to 20%. Sample: blood. The origin of the receptors is a woman aged 25-40 years with Graves' ophthalmopathy. CDR3s include the opening cysteine and the closing phenylalanine or tryptophan. Each record gives: V gene, D gene, J gene, clone size, CDR3 DNA, CDR3 protein. A D gene is named only where the DNA matches it firmly. Where a row states a size, it is once, few, many or the class of an expanded clone; other rows omit it.

v_call: TRBV9
d_call: NA
j_call: TRBJ1-2
clone_size: NA
cdr3_nt: TGTGCCAGCAGCGTAGTAGACTCGCCTAACTATGGCTACACCTTC
cdr3_aa: CASSVVDSPNYGYTF

v_call: TRBV29-1
d_call: NA
j_call: TRBJ1-5
clone_size: few
cdr3_nt: TGCAGCGCAACCCCGGGGAGCAATCAGCCCCAGCATTTT
cdr3_aa: CSATPGSNQPQHF

v_call: TRBV12-3/TRBV12-4
d_call: NA
j_call: TRBJ1-5
clone_size: many
cdr3_nt: TGTGCCAGCAGTCCCGGGGGGCTAAGGAGCAATCAGCCCCAGCATTTT
cdr3_aa: CASSPGGLRSNQPQHF

v_call: TRBV20-1
d_call: NA
j_call: TRBJ2-7
clone_size: many
cdr3_nt: TGCAGTGCGCAGGGGACGGGCTCTTTGAGCGAGCAGTACTTC
cdr3_aa: CSAQGTGSLSEQYF

v_call: TRBV5-8
d_call: NA
j_call: TRBJ1-2
clone_size: many
cdr3_nt: TGTGCCAGCAGCTTGGTATCAGGGCCCTCTAACTATGGCTACACCTTC
cdr3_aa: CASSLVSGPSNYGYTF

v_call: TRBV12-3/TRBV12-4
d_call: NA
j_call: TRBJ1-3
clone_size: many
cdr3_nt: TGTGCCAGCAGTCTCTATGGAAACACCATATATTTT
cdr3_aa: CASSLYGNTIYF

v_call: TRBV30
d_call: TRBD1
j_call: TRBJ1-5
clone_size: many
cdr3_nt: TGTGCCTGGGACAGGGGGCCGGAGCCCCAGCATTTT
cdr3_aa: CAWDRGPEPQHF

v_call: TRBV30
d_call: TRBD1
j_call: TRBJ2-5
clone_size: many
cdr3_nt: TGTGCCTGGGGCGGACAGGGCGAAGAGACCCAGTACTTC
cdr3_aa: CAWGGQGEETQYF

v_call: TRBV5-6
d_call: NA
j_call: TRBJ1-3
clone_size: NA
cdr3_nt: TGTGCCAGCAGCTTGGTCGAAACAAACCGAGGAAACACCATATATTTT
cdr3_aa: CASSLVETNRGNTIYF

v_call: TRBV27
d_call: NA
j_call: TRBJ2-3
clone_size: many
cdr3_nt: TGTGCCAGCTCGGCTGTAGGGGTCAGCGGTGGCGCCGATACGCAGTATTTT
cdr3_aa: CASSAVGVSGGADTQYF

v_call: TRBV10-3
d_call: NA
j_call: TRBJ1-2
clone_size: many
cdr3_nt: TGTGCCATCAGTGAGCGGCTGGAGATTCTGACAAATGGCTACACCTTC
cdr3_aa: CAISERLEILTNGYTF

v_call: TRBV12-3/TRBV12-4
d_call: NA
j_call: TRBJ1-5
clone_size: many
cdr3_nt: TGTGCCAGCAGCTATAGGGGACGGAGCAATCAGCCCCAGCATTTT
cdr3_aa: CASSYRGRSNQPQHF

v_call: TRBV19
d_call: TRBD1
j_call: TRBJ2-7
clone_size: many
cdr3_nt: TGTGCCAGTAGTCGACAGGGAAACTACGAGCAGTACTTC
cdr3_aa: CASSRQGNYEQYF

v_call: TRBV10-3
d_call: TRBD2
j_call: TRBJ2-7
clone_size: NA
cdr3_nt: TGTGCCGTTCAACGGGGGGGCTCCTACGAGCAGTACTTC
cdr3_aa: CAVQRGGSYEQYF

v_call: TRBV9
d_call: NA
j_call: TRBJ1-1
clone_size: NA
cdr3_nt: TGTGCCAGCACTCGAGGGAGGGTGAACACTGAAGCTTTCTTT
cdr3_aa: CASTRGRVNTEAFF

v_call: TRBV27
d_call: TRBD1
j_call: TRBJ1-4
clone_size: many
cdr3_nt: TGTGCCAGCAGTTTAAGGGAAAGGGCCCCAGGGGGAATTCCTATTGCAACTAATGAAAAACTGTTTTTT
cdr3_aa: CASSLRERAPGGIPIATNEKLFF

v_call: TRBV3-1
d_call: NA
j_call: TRBJ1-1
clone_size: many
cdr3_nt: TGTGCCAGCAGCCAATCAGTAAAGGGTCGAGCTTTCTTT
cdr3_aa: CASSQSVKGRAFF

v_call: TRBV6-1
d_call: NA
j_call: TRBJ1-1
clone_size: NA
cdr3_nt: TGTGCCAGCAGTGAAAGGAGGGGGGGAGGATCTGAAGCTTTCTTT
cdr3_aa: CASSERRGGGSEAFF

v_call: TRBV20-1
d_call: NA
j_call: TRBJ1-1
clone_size: many
cdr3_nt: TGCAGTGCTAGTGACTACACTGAAGCTTTCTTT
cdr3_aa: CSASDYTEAFF

v_call: TRBV19
d_call: TRBD1
j_call: TRBJ1-2
clone_size: many
cdr3_nt: TGTGCCAGTAGTCCGGGACAGGGGGCTGTTGGCTACACCTTC
cdr3_aa: CASSPGQGAVGYTF

v_call: TRBV7-8
d_call: NA
j_call: TRBJ1-2
clone_size: many
cdr3_nt: TGTGCCAGCAGCTTAGGCGGGACACCTAACTATGGCTACACCTTC
cdr3_aa: CASSLGGTPNYGYTF